This TCR beta chain stems from a study of blood T cell repertoires in COVID-19. V shed 5 bases and J shed 4 bases, with 11 bases lying between them. This CDR3 spans 13 amino acids. Germline loops: CDR1 SGHTA, CDR2 FQGTGA. Profiled with immunoSEQ multiplex PCR; TCRdb holds only in-frame clones, not every one. Altogether approximately 440,000 clones are present, about 91% being singletons, with the ten largest covering 10% to 15%. The receptor's source is a woman aged 50 to 60 with COVID-19, enrolled during active disease. Sequenced material: peripheral blood. V is TRBV7-3 and J is TRBJ1-1; no definite D call. CDR3 nucleotide sequence: TGTGCCAGCAGCCCTACGGGTTTCACTGAAGCTTTCTTT. Its protein product is CASSPTGFTEAFF.